The rows below give T cell receptor beta chains drawn from one sample of a study of blood T cell repertoires in COVID-19. Generated by immunoSEQ multiplex PCR, the TCRdb table keeps only in-frame clones and is missing some. The sample lists 80,000 to 100,000 clones, over 70% occurring once. Sequenced sample: peripheral blood. Every receptor here comes from a human donor in a cohort sampled during active COVID-19. Each CDR3 is given with its conserved first and last residue. The D gene is left open where the match is weak. Clone size is not always given. Where it is, it says once, few, many or a class for expanded clones.

d_call cdr3_length j_call v_call clone_size cdr3_nt cdr3_aa
TRBD1 18 TRBJ1-2 TRBV6-4 NA TGTGCCAGCAGTGACTCGAGGCGGCCTACAGGGGCGATCTATGGCTACACCTTC CASSDSRRPTGAIYGYTF
TRBD2 16 TRBJ2-2 TRBV3-1/TRBV3-2 NA TGTGCCAGCAGCCTCCGGACTAGCGGGGGGGCCGGGGAGCTGTTTTTT CASSLRTSGGAGELFF
TRBD1 14 TRBJ1-4 TRBV7-9 few TGTGCCAGCAGCTCAACTTACAGGGGTGAAAAACTGTTTTTT CASSSTYRGEKLFF
TRBD2 15 TRBJ2-7 TRBV7-9 few TGTGCCAGCAGCAGACTAGCGGGGGGGACCTACGAGCAGTACTTC CASSRLAGGTYEQYF
TRBD1 15 TRBJ1-1 TRBV9 NA TGTGCCAGCAGCGAGAGCCCGACAGGGGCCACTGAAGCTTTCTTT CASSESPTGATEAFF
TRBD2 15 TRBJ2-5 TRBV6-5 NA TGTGCCAGCAGCCTGGCTAGCGGGGGACAAGAGACCCAGTACTTC CASSLASGGQETQYF
NA 14 TRBJ1-1 TRBV7-9 NA TGTGCCAGCAGCCCACAGGGCTGGGCCACTGAAGCTTTCTTT CASSPQGWATEAFF
NA 14 TRBJ2-1 TRBV6-6 few TGTGCCAGCAGTTTCGGCAGGGGTTACGATGAGCAGTTCTTC CASSFGRGYDEQFF
NA 13 TRBJ2-5 TRBV3-1/TRBV3-2 NA TGTGCCAGCAGCCAGACAGCAACCCGGGCCCAGTACTTC CASSQTATRAQYF
TRBD1 14 TRBJ1-2 TRBV7-8 NA TGTGCCAGCGGGCACCGGGACAGGGGGCGCGGCTACACCTTC CASGHRDRGRGYTF
NA 13 TRBJ1-1 TRBV2 once TGTGCCAGCGCGGCAGGGTCGGTCACTGAAGCTTTCTTT CASAAGSVTEAFF
NA 14 TRBJ2-7 TRBV28 NA TGTGCCACCCTGACTCCGGGGAGTACCTACGAGCAGTACTTC CATLTPGSTYEQYF
TRBD1 14 TRBJ2-7 TRBV30 NA TGTGCCTGGGAGACCGGGACAGGCCCCTACGAGCAGTACTTC CAWETGTGPYEQYF
NA 16 TRBJ1-2 TRBV6-1 NA TGTGCCAGCAGTGATTGGGGGGTCACAGCTAACTATGGCTACACCTTC CASSDWGVTANYGYTF
NA 16 TRBJ2-1 TRBV27 NA TGTGCCAGCAGTCAAGGGTTTGTTTTCGGGGGCAATGAGCAGTTCTTC CASSQGFVFGGNEQFF
TRBD2 14 TRBJ2-1 TRBV27 NA TGTGCCAGCACCCGACTAGCGGGATACAATGAGCAGTTCTTC CASTRLAGYNEQFF
NA 16 TRBJ1-2 TRBV27 once TGTGCCAGCAGTTCTAGACTCGACTCGAGGCACTATGGCTACACCTTC CASSSRLDSRHYGYTF
NA 12 TRBJ2-1 TRBV12-3/TRBV12-4 once TGTGCCAGCAGTTTAGGAGGTGATGAGCAGTTCTTC CASSLGGDEQFF
NA 14 TRBJ2-1 TRBV6-5 NA TGTGCCAGCAGTTACGTGGCTGAAAACAATGAGCAGTTCTTC CASSYVAENNEQFF
TRBD1 14 TRBJ2-5 TRBV5-4 few TGTGCCAGCAGCTCTCAGGGGGCCACGGAGACCCAGTACTTC CASSSQGATETQYF
TRBD1 18 TRBJ2-3 TRBV27 NA TGTGCCAGCAGCCGTGATGATACAGGGGCGTCAGAAACAGATACGCAGTATTTT CASSRDDTGASETDTQYF
NA 14 TRBJ1-1 TRBV5-1 NA TGCGCCAGCAGCGTCCGAGCGGCAGACACTGAAGCTTTCTTT CASSVRAADTEAFF
NA 12 TRBJ2-1 TRBV30 NA TGTGCCTGGAGTGTTTCGGGGGATGAGCAGTTCTTC CAWSVSGDEQFF
TRBD1 15 TRBJ2-3 TRBV7-2 NA TGTGCCAGCAGAGGCGGGACAGGGGTCACAGATACGCAGTATTTT CASRGGTGVTDTQYF
TRBD2 13 TRBJ2-1 TRBV2 NA TGTGCCGGCGGGAGGGCCCAGTACAATGAGCAGTTCTTC CAGGRAQYNEQFF
TRBD1 15 TRBJ1-1 TRBV24-1 NA TGTGCCACCACGTCGGGACAGCTTATGAACACTGAAGCTTTCTTT CATTSGQLMNTEAFF
NA 14 TRBJ1-2 TRBV5-5 NA TGTGCCAGCAGCTTGGCGGGCAGGGTAGGCGGCTACACCTTC CASSLAGRVGGYTF
NA 11 TRBJ2-1 TRBV13 NA TGTGCCAGCAGCTGGGACTATGAGCAGTTCTTC CASSWDYEQFF
TRBD2 14 TRBJ2-7 TRBV27 NA TGTGCCAGCAGGGCCCTCGGGGGGGCTCGCGAGCAGTACTTC CASRALGGAREQYF
NA 13 TRBJ1-3 TRBV6-1 few TGTGCCAGCAGTGAATTTGGGGGGGACACCATATATTTT CASSEFGGDTIYF
TRBD1 15 TRBJ1-2 TRBV2 NA TGTGCCAGCAGTCCCGGGACAGGGTTGGGCTATGGCTACACCTTC CASSPGTGLGYGYTF
NA 14 TRBJ1-5 TRBV6-5 NA TGTGCCAGCAGTTACCAACAGAGTCATCAGCCCCAGCATTTT CASSYQQSHQPQHF
TRBD2 15 TRBJ2-4 TRBV10-3 once TGTGCCATCAGTGAAAGCCTAGCGGGGGTAAACATTCAGTACTTC CAISESLAGVNIQYF
NA 14 TRBJ2-5 TRBV27 NA TGTGCCAGCAGCCGGGACATCCAGCAAGAGACCCAGTACTTC CASSRDIQQETQYF
NA 16 TRBJ2-7 TRBV10-2 NA TGCGCCAGCCGCGATGTTTCGGGGTCCCTAACCTACGAGCAGTACTTC CASRDVSGSLTYEQYF
NA 16 TRBJ1-5 TRBV2 NA TGTGCCAGCAGTGGGGGGGGGCTGGCGGGCAATCAGCCCCAGCATTTT CASSGGGLAGNQPQHF
TRBD1 15 TRBJ1-1 TRBV2 once TGTGCCAGCAGTGCCTCGAGGGGACAGGGATTCGAAGCTTTCTTT CASSASRGQGFEAFF
NA 15 TRBJ2-7 TRBV4-2 NA TGTGCCAGCAGCCAAGAGAGAGGAGAGCCCTACGAGCAGTACTTC CASSQERGEPYEQYF
NA 11 TRBJ1-1 TRBV28 once TGTGCCAGCAGATTACAGGGTGCAGCTTTCTTT CASRLQGAAFF
TRBD1 14 TRBJ1-4 TRBV18 few TGTGCCAGCTCACCCGACAGGGTTAATGAAAAACTGTTTTTT CASSPDRVNEKLFF
NA 15 TRBJ2-1 TRBV4-1 NA TGCGCCAGCAGCCAAGACCCCCCCCTTTACAATGAGCAGTTCTTC CASSQDPPLYNEQFF
TRBD1 17 TRBJ2-5 TRBV15 NA TGTGCCACCAGCAGGGGTTGGGGACAGGGATACAGGGAGACCCAGTACTTC CATSRGWGQGYRETQYF
NA 14 TRBJ1-1 TRBV27 NA TGTGCCAGCAACCCGGGAGGGGGGAACACTGAAGCTTTCTTT CASNPGGGNTEAFF
NA 14 TRBJ1-5 TRBV5-3 NA TGTGCCAGAAGCCAAGGACAGCGCAATCAGCCCCAGCATTTT CARSQGQRNQPQHF
TRBD1 16 TRBJ1-3 TRBV5-1 NA TGCGCCAGCAGCTGGGGGCCGACAGGGGTCGGAAACACCATATATTTT CASSWGPTGVGNTIYF
TRBD1 15 TRBJ1-6 TRBV28 NA TGTGCAACCTTCCGGGACAGGGCGACTTATTCACCCCTCCACTTT CATFRDRATYSPLHF
TRBD1 15 TRBJ2-5 TRBV6-5 few TGTGCCAGCAGCGTCACGACAGGGTTTGGAGAGACCCAGTACTTC CASSVTTGFGETQYF
NA 16 TRBJ1-4 TRBV5-1 NA TGCGCCAGCAGCGGGGATTTGGGGGCCTTGAATGAAAAACTGTTTTTT CASSGDLGALNEKLFF